These 8 T cell receptor beta chains share one sample of origin, sequenced in a study of T cell responses to AZD1222 COVID-19 vaccine. TCRdb keeps only in-frame clones here, not all; method: immunoSEQ multiplex PCR. The sample consists of 150,000 to 190,000 clones, 90% of them appearing once. The sample was peripheral blood, taken 28 days after the second AZD1222 dose. The receptors were sampled from an adult who received the AZD1222 COVID-19 vaccine.

V usage is TRBV28 and J usage is TRBJ1-5; no clear D. Trimming stripped 4 bases from V and 7 bases from J, with 8 bases between. CDR1 and CDR2 from the germline V gene are MDHEN and SYDVKM. The CDR3 extends over 12 amino acids. CDR3 region: CASSSIGQPQHF. The CDR3 bases are TGTGCCAGCAGTTCCATAGGGCAGCCCCAGCATTTT.

This sequence joins TRBV2 and TRBJ2-5; no firm D call. The CDR3 totals 11 residues. Germline-derived CDR1 and CDR2 are SNHLY and FYNNEI. V lost 7 bases and J lost 3, with 6 bases in between. The DNA of the CDR3 is TGTGCCAGCAATATGGAAGAGACCCAGTACTTC. Protein: CASNMEETQYF.

The V and J genes are TRBV7-9 and TRBJ1-5; no clear D. Germline lookup yields CDR1 SEHNR and CDR2 FQNEAQ (reference sequence). Deletions cut 6 bases from V and 3 bases from J, with 6 bases between. This CDR3 region has 12 residues. For the CDR3, the DNA is TGTGCCAGCAGAGGCCCCAATCAGCCCCAGCATTTT. Amino acid sequence: CASRGPNQPQHF.

The chain has TRBV18 and TRBJ2-1, with D tentatively TRBD2 (5 bases). The germline V gene encodes CDR1 KGHSH and CDR2 LQKENI. V shed 4 bases and J shed 2 bases, with 15 bases lying between them. The CDR3 contains 16 residues. The CDR3 DNA follows: TGTGCCAGCTCACTCGAGAGGGTGCTCCCCTACAATGAGCAGTTCTTC. This encodes CASSLERVLPYNEQFF.

The chain uses TRBV6-5 and TRBJ1-4, with D perhaps matching TRBD1 (5 bases). CDR3 length: 14 amino acids. CDR1 and CDR2 (germline): MNHEY, SVGAGI. Trimming took off 5 bases at V and 3 bases at J, with 10 bases between the two ends. The CDR3 nucleotides are TGTGCCAGCAGTCCCCGACAGCCTAATGAAAAACTGTTTTTT. It codes for CASSPRQPNEKLFF.

The chain uses TRBV9 and TRBJ1-6; tentative D call: TRBD1 (6 bases). Germline V gene data show CDR1 as SGDLS and CDR2 as YYNGEE. The CDR3 contains 15 residues. Trimming left V 5 bases short and J 7 bases short, with 16 bases between. The CDR3 reads CASSPGGARNSPLHF. The CDR3 nucleotides read TGTGCCAGCAGTCCCGGGGGCGCGAGAAATTCACCCCTCCACTTT.

The rearrangement links TRBV19 to TRBJ1-5; D remains unclear. Germline assignment: CDR1 LNHDA and CDR2 SQIVND (reference sequence). The CDR3 covers 14 residues. V was clipped by 3 bases and J by 4 bases, with 10 bases between them. The CDR3 sequence: CASSIRAANQPQHF. DNA of the CDR3: TGTGCCAGTAGTATTCGGGCAGCTAATCAGCCCCAGCATTTT. The full variable domain, its missing parts supplied by reference TRBV19 and TRBJ1-5, is DGGITQSPKYLFRKEGQNVTLSCEQNLNHDAMYWYRQDPGQGLRLIYYSQIVNDFQKGDIAEGYSVSREKKESFPLTVTSAQKNPTAFYLCASSIRAANQPQHFGDGTRLSIL.

The gene calls are TRBV6-6 and TRBJ2-6, with 9 bases aligning to TRBD2. There are 18 residues in the CDR3. CDR1 is MNHNY, CDR2 SVGAGI, per germline (reference sequence). After removal of 5 bases from V and 0 bases from J, the junction contained 8 bases not matched to a gene. As DNA, the CDR3 is TGTGCCAGCAGTCCACCGGGACTAGCAGACTCTGGGGCCAACGTCCTGACTTTC. This encodes CASSPPGLADSGANVLTF.